One sample yielded the 22 T cell receptor beta chains listed below, sequenced in a study of T-cell reconstitution after alpha-beta-depleted transplantation in children. The TCRbeta library incorporated unique molecular identifiers. MiXCR was run by TCRdb on the PCR reads, yielding one entry per CDR3 protein. The sample lists almost 500,000 distinct CDR3 sequences, about 10% occurring once. The sample consisted of PBMCs, taken before TCRalphabeta/CD19-depleted stem cell transplant. These receptors were collected from a child younger than 10 with inherited bone marrow failure, due to receive a stem cell transplant.

This clonotype has a handful of counts. The chain recombines TRBV19 with TRBJ1-1; D is undetermined. V was pared by 7 bases and J by 4 bases, with 16 bases between. CDR1 is LNHDA, CDR2 SQIVND, per germline (reference sequence). The CDR3 is 14 residues long. The CDR3 loop reads CASILNSGGTEAFF. CDR3 nucleotides: TGTGCCAGTATCCTGAATTCGGGAGGCACTGAAGCTTTCTTT.

This clonotype was counted ten times or more. The genes are TRBV2 and TRBJ2-3; perhaps TRBD1 as D (6 bases). This CDR3 contains 12 residues. Germline V lookup: CDR1 SNHLY, CDR2 FYNNEI. The ends were cut back, 9 bases at V and 0 bases at J, with 7 bases in the middle. The CDR3 sequence: CARGHSTDTQYF. The DNA for the CDR3 is TGTGCCAGGGGACACAGCACAGATACGCAGTATTTT.

This clonotype was picked up many times. CDR3: CSASVLAGTGELFF. In nucleotides, the CDR3 is TGCAGTGCTAGTGTGTTAGCAGGCACCGGGGAGCTGTTTTTT. The chain joins TRBV20-1 to TRBJ2-2, with unresolved D. This CDR3 is built from 14 residues. Germline CDR1 is DFQATT and CDR2 is SNEGSKA (reference sequence). Trimming took 3 bases from V and 4 from J, leaving 12 bases between them.

This clonotype has only a few counts. The chain couples TRBV18 to TRBJ2-5; weak D call: TRBD1 (6 bases). V lost 6 bases and J lost 5, with 19 bases in between. This CDR3 contains 15 residues. The germline V gene has CDR1 KGHSH and CDR2 LQKENI. As DNA, the CDR3 is TGTGCCAGCTCCCCTTCGACAGGCCTCATGGAGACCCAGTACTTC. Translating gives CASSPSTGLMETQYF.

This clonotype has a count of ten or more. The chain employs TRBV27 and TRBJ2-2; TRBD2 matches 7 bases. V lost 2 bases, J lost 2 bases, and 2 bases stayed unmatched. Germline V lookup: CDR1 MNHEY, CDR2 SMNVEV (reference sequence). CDR3 length: 15 residues. Here the CDR3 reads CASSLRGLNTGELFF. The CDR3 DNA reads as TGTGCCAGCAGTTTAAGGGGACTAAACACCGGGGAGCTGTTTTTT.

The chain carries TRBV4-2 and TRBJ2-1; 12 bases match TRBD2. The CDR3 totals 16 residues. From germline, CDR1 is LGHNA and CDR2 YNFKEQ. Unmatched junction bases numbered 8, after V lost 4 bases and J lost 7 bases. The CDR3 loop is CASSPGGLAGRNEQFF. The DNA for the CDR3 is TGTGCCAGCAGCCCGGGGGGACTAGCGGGTAGGAATGAGCAGTTCTTC.

This clonotype was detected only a few times. V gene TRBV18 combines with J gene TRBJ1-1; 8 bases fit TRBD1. Germline CDR1 and CDR2: KGHSH and LQKENI. The CDR3 runs 15 residues. Losses at the gene ends were 4 bases for V and 0 bases for J; bases not matched to a gene: 4. The CDR3 spells CASSLGTGLNTEAFF. Written as DNA, the CDR3 is TGTGCCAGCTCACTCGGGACAGGATTGAACACTGAAGCTTTCTTT.

The J gene is TRBJ2-1, the V gene TRBV5-6; TRBD2 aligns across 8 bases. The CDR3 runs 14 residues. CDR1 and CDR2 from the germline V gene are SGHDT and YYEEEE. The V segment lost 4 bases and the J segment 6 bases; nucleotides outside the gene matches: 6. The CDR3 here is CASSLGTSFNEQFF. The CDR3 DNA reads TGTGCCAGCAGCCTCGGGACTAGTTTCAATGAGCAGTTCTTC.

As to this clonotype: A much larger clone differs from this one at a single base, so this may be a read error. This chain joins TRBV9 and TRBJ2-7; D is unresolved. CDR1 is SGDLS, CDR2 YYNGEE, per germline. V lost 2 bases to trimming and J lost 3 bases, with 3 bases between them. The CDR3 runs 11 residues. The CDR3 region has the DNA TGTGCCAGCAGCGTCGACTACGAGCAGTACTTC. Its protein product is CASSVDYEQYF. Full variable domain (remainder filled in from reference TRBV9 and TRBJ2-7): DSGVTQTPKHLITATGQRVTLRCSPRSGDLSVYWYQQSLDQGLQFLIQYYNGEERAKGNILERFSAQQFPDLHSELNLSSLELGDSALYFCASSVDYEQYFGPGTRLTVT.

This clonotype was picked up many times. The chain employs TRBV5-1 and TRBJ1-2, with D unclear. CDR3 length equals 17 residues. Germline lookup yields CDR1 SGHRS and CDR2 YFSETQ. Trimming removed 4 bases from V and 4 bases from J, with 23 bases in between. CDR3 in amino acids: CASSLVGSGQMIYGYTF. In DNA form, the CDR3 reads TGCGCCAGCAGCCTCGTGGGGTCCGGGCAGATGATCTATGGCTACACCTTC.

This clonotype was counted at least ten times. Here the CDR3 reads CSASKVGQTYEQYF. In DNA form, the CDR3 reads TGCAGTGCTAGCAAGGTCGGGCAGACCTACGAGCAGTACTTC. The chain joins TRBV20-1 to TRBJ2-7; D remains ambiguous. With 3 bases removed from V and 2 bases from J, the gap between germline ends came to 14 bases. Germline CDR1 and CDR2: DFQATT and SNEGSKA (reference sequence). The CDR3 is 14 amino acids.

On this clonotype itself: This likely reflects a read error, since a far larger clone is one base away. The V call is TRBV11-2, the J call TRBJ2-7; D unresolved. The CDR3 runs 14 residues. The germline V gene encodes CDR1 SGHAT and CDR2 FQNNGV. CDR3 protein: CGSSLVTGAYEQYF. DNA of the CDR3: TGTGGCAGCAGCCTAGTGACTGGGGCCTACGAGCAGTACTTC.

This clonotype was counted at least ten times. This chain links TRBV18 with TRBJ2-1; 7 nucleotides line up with TRBD1. This CDR3 is built from 20 residues. J gave up 0 bases and V 5 bases, and 19 bases lay outside the gene matches. In germline, CDR1 is KGHSH, CDR2 LQKENI. Here the CDR3 reads CASSFLRTGLALSSYNEQFF. For the CDR3, the DNA is TGTGCCAGCTCATTCCTCCGGACAGGATTAGCTTTGAGCTCCTACAATGAGCAGTTCTTC.

This clonotype was recorded a few times. The rearrangement links TRBV15 to TRBJ1-2; D gene unclear. Trimming left V 3 bases short and J 8 bases short, with 25 bases between. Per germline, CDR1 LNHNV and CDR2 YYDKDF (reference sequence). CDR3 size: 17 residues. As DNA, the CDR3 is TGTGCCACCAGCAGGGAATTTTACGTGGCGGCGAGAATAGGCTACACCTTC. Amino acids: CATSREFYVAARIGYTF.

This clonotype was seen only a few times. This chain uses TRBV25-1 with TRBJ2-3; D is possibly TRBD2 (7 bases). Germline assignment: CDR1 MGHDK and CDR2 SYGVNS. V lost 3 bases, J lost 4 bases, and 11 bases lay in between. The CDR3 contains 14 residues. In DNA form, the CDR3 reads TGTGCCAGCAGTGATTGGGAGGGGGCAGATACGCAGTATTTT. Its protein product is CASSDWEGADTQYF.

This clonotype occurred many times. The chain uses TRBV7-8 and TRBJ1-1, with D perhaps matching TRBD1 (5 bases). Trimming left V 2 bases short and J 4 bases short, with 14 bases between. The CDR3 length is 15 residues. The germline CDR1 and CDR2 sequences are SGHVS and FQNEAQ. CDR3 DNA: TGTGCCAGCAGCTTACTCCAGGGTGGGAGCACTGAAGCTTTCTTT. Residues: CASSLLQGGSTEAFF.

There are many counts of this clonotype. The V and J genes are TRBV10-2 and TRBJ2-3; 12 bases are a match to TRBD2. The CDR3 consists of 16 residues. CDR1 is WSHSY and CDR2 is SAAADI in the germline V gene. With V trimmed by 2 bases and J by 5 bases, 5 bases remained unmatched. The CDR3 coding sequence is TGCGCCAGCAGTGAGGCTAGCGGGAGGGAAGGAGATACGCAGTATTTT. Translating gives CASSEASGREGDTQYF.

The chain couples TRBV11-2 to TRBJ2-7; D unresolved. The CDR3 contains 15 residues. Trimming removed 3 bases at V and 1 base at J, with 13 bases between. Germline lookup yields CDR1 SGHAT and CDR2 FQNNGV. The CDR3, as DNA: TGTGCCAGCAGCTTTCCCGGTGGGGTATCCTACGAGCAGTACTTC. The encoded protein is CASSFPGGVSYEQYF. The full variable domain, with the rest looked up from reference TRBV11-2 and TRBJ2-7, is EAGVAQSPRYKIIEKRQSVAFWCNPISGHATLYWYQQILGQGPKLLIQFQNNGVVDDSQLPKDRFSAERLKGVDSTLKIQPAKLEDSAVYLCASSFPGGVSYEQYFGPGTRLTVT.

This clonotype was counted ten times or more. The V and J genes are TRBV20-1 and TRBJ2-6, with a tentative D call TRBD2 (5 bases). Germline values: CDR1 DFQATT, CDR2 SNEGSKA (reference sequence). V dropped 3 bases and J dropped 0 bases, with 6 bases sitting between them. The CDR3 covers 14 residues. The CDR3 DNA is TGCAGTGCTAGGGAGGTCTCTGGGGCCAACGTCCTGACTTTC. This sequence encodes CSAREVSGANVLTF.

This clonotype was counted at least ten times. The chain carries TRBV5-1 and TRBJ2-7; 11 nucleotides line up with TRBD1. Germline V gene data show CDR1 as SGHRS and CDR2 as YFSETQ. The V and J ends lost 3 bases and 3 bases, in that order; junction bases with no gene match: 11. The CDR3 covers 17 residues. CDR3 nucleotides: TGCGCCAGCAGCTGGGGTCCTTTGGACAGGGGGCTCTACGAGCAGTACTTC. Translation gives CASSWGPLDRGLYEQYF.

This clonotype was seen ten or more times. The chain joins TRBV27 to TRBJ2-1; 8 bases fit TRBD1. The germline gives CDR1 MNHEY, CDR2 SMNVEV (reference sequence). V lost 2 bases and J lost 4; bases outside the gene matches: 1. The CDR3 has 14 amino acids. CDR3 bases: TGTGCCAGCAGTTTACAGGGGGCATACAATGAGCAGTTCTTC. This sequence encodes CASSLQGAYNEQFF.

This clonotype was detected many times. This sequence joins TRBV20-1 and TRBJ2-3; perhaps TRBD2 as D (6 bases). The germline V gene encodes CDR1 DFQATT and CDR2 SNEGSKA (reference sequence). The ends were cut back, 6 bases at V and 5 bases at J, with 18 bases in the middle. This CDR3 contains 14 residues. The CDR3 protein is CSAPHLLALDTQYF. In DNA, the CDR3 is TGCAGTGCCCCCCACCTTCTAGCGCTAGATACGCAGTATTTT.